This record looks at one T cell receptor (beta chain) sequence and its context. As yet, its antigen is unknown. The CDR3 spans 16 residues. The germline gives CDR1 SEHNR, CDR2 FQNEAQ (reference sequence). This entry is derived from a study of cytomegalovirus exposure and HLA in healthy donors. Whole-study findings and limits: Using a false discovery rate of 0.05, a later analysis showed that approximately 18,000 TCR beta sequences were associated with HLA alleles. Confirmation in vitro established that three CMV-associated chains were specific for CMV antigens.

Primers: 60 Vbeta forward and 13 Jbeta reverse. Authors' data handling: Unique TCR beta chains totaled 80 million to 100 million in a later count, with roughly 12 million of them shared. TCRdb's table, derived via immunoSEQ multiplex PCR, lists solely in-frame clones and lacks some. Clone size and V and J calls were adopted from that table, with D and trimming inferred from the DNA. This sample has roughly 190,000 clones, with 75% to 90% found just once. This clonotype was obtained from a man aged 35-49 years in good health and CMV-seropositive. The chain carries TRBV7-9 and TRBJ2-5; D is unclear. The better agreement between TRBJ2-7 and the DNA end casts doubt on the J call. Sample: PBMCs. The CDR3 loop is CASSPNANYLSYEQYF. In DNA, the CDR3 is TGTGCCAGCAGCCCAAACGCAAACTACCTTTCCTACGAGCAGTACTTC.